The clone carrying this TCR beta chain was seen a handful of times. Its antigen is unknown. Looked up from germline, CDR1 is SQVTM and CDR2 is ANQGSEA. The CDR3 contains 16 residues. Trimming pared 3 bases from V and 0 bases from J, leaving 16 bases between. PCR was performed a second time for about 7 to 12 cycles using a sample-barcoded 5' primer and a J-beta primer mix. TCRdb re-called the 5' RACE reads with MiXCR, one entry per CDR3 protein. The table includes around 1,500,000 distinct CDR3 sequences, over 25% detected once. This specimen comes from a study of blood T cells in healthy people across ages. Whole-study results and caveats: Long-lived and aged donors differed, with more naive CD4+ cells and higher diversity in the long-lived.

The origin of this receptor is a woman aged 30 to 39 in good health. V usage is TRBV29-1 and J usage is TRBJ2-3; D might be TRBD1 or TRBD2, each matching 5 bases. The sample taken for sequencing was blood. The CDR3 sequence is CSVDGPGDASTDTQYF. As DNA, the CDR3 is TGCAGCGTTGACGGGCCTGGGGACGCTAGCACAGATACGCAGTATTTT.